The 27 T cell receptor beta chains below all came from one sample that was sequenced in a study of blood T cell repertoires in COVID-19. This table comes from immunoSEQ multiplex PCR, and its TCRdb copy is limited to in-frame clones, with some not included. Here the sample spans 200,000 to 300,000 clones, roughly 85% being singletons. The sequenced sample was peripheral blood. The receptors stem from a young woman with acute or convalescent COVID-19.

V and J are TRBV7-2 and TRBJ2-7, with TRBD2 matching over 14 bases. CDR3 length equals 18 residues. Germline CDR1 reads SGHTA; CDR2 reads FQGNSA. V lost 1 base and J lost 3; bases outside the gene matches: 8. The CDR3 loop reads CASSLGPRTSGRFYEQYF. The CDR3 nucleotides are TGTGCCAGCAGCTTAGGGCCTCGGACTAGCGGGAGGTTCTACGAGCAGTACTTC.

V gene TRBV24-1 combines with J gene TRBJ2-2, with 9 nucleotides matching TRBD2. Germline CDR1 is KGHDR and CDR2 is SFDVKD. V dropped 4 bases and J dropped 8; count of bases not matched to a gene: 1. The CDR3 consists of 13 residues. In nucleotides, the CDR3 is TGTGCCACCAGTGAAGGACTAGCGGGGGAGCTGTTTTTT. Protein product: CATSEGLAGELFF.

This clone came up once. The chain uses TRBV5-5 and TRBJ2-4, with 13 bases matching TRBD2. This CDR3 is 14 amino acids long. Germline CDR1 and CDR2: SGHKS and YYEKEE (reference sequence). V gave up 7 bases and J gave up 3 bases; unmatched junction bases: 1. CDR3 bases: TGTGCCAGCCGACTAGCGGGAGGCAAAAACATTCAGTACTTC. It translates to CASRLAGGKNIQYF.

The chain employs TRBV7-2 and TRBJ2-5, with D hard to call. The CDR3 covers 15 residues. The ends were cut back, 1 base at V and 3 bases at J, with 12 bases in the middle. Germline loops: CDR1 SGHTA, CDR2 FQGNSA. The chain's CDR3 is CASSLGAATKETQYF. The CDR3 nucleotides read TGTGCCAGCAGCTTAGGGGCAGCTACGAAAGAGACCCAGTACTTC.

Only one count was recorded for this clone. V usage is TRBV19 and J usage is TRBJ2-1; tentative D call: TRBD1 (5 bases). V was pared by 7 bases and J by 4 bases, with 23 bases between. Germline-derived CDR1 and CDR2 are LNHDA and SQIVND (reference sequence). The CDR3 has 17 amino acids. CDR3 DNA: TGTGCCAGTAAAAACACGGAGACAGCAAAAAAATACAATGAGCAGTTCTTC. Translation gives CASKNTETAKKYNEQFF.

The rearrangement uses TRBV5-6 and TRBJ1-5; the D is unclear. V was pared by 4 bases and J by 3 bases, with 5 bases between. Germline V gives CDR1 SGHDT, CDR2 YYEEEE. This CDR3 has 12 amino acids. The CDR3 spells CASSRVNQPQHF. The CDR3 region has the DNA TGTGCCAGCAGCCGAGTCAATCAGCCCCAGCATTTT.

This chain uses TRBV6-2 or TRBV6-3 with TRBJ1-5, with 9 nucleotides matching TRBD1. The junction had 9 bases not matched to a gene; V was cut back by 2 bases and J by 4 bases. The CDR3 is 17 amino acids. Germline V CDR1 and CDR2: MNHEY, SVGEGT. The CDR3, as DNA: TGTGCCAGCAGTTACCCGACCGGACAGGGGAGAAATCAGCCCCAGCATTTT. The encoded protein is CASSYPTGQGRNQPQHF.

The chain is built from TRBV2 and TRBJ1-2; D is ambiguous. CDR3 length: 13 residues. CDR1 and CDR2 from the germline V gene are SNHLY and FYNNEI. V dropped 4 bases and J dropped 4 bases, with 10 bases sitting between them. In DNA form, the CDR3 reads TGTGCCAGCAGTGCCTGGGCCATCTATGGCTACACCTTC. This encodes CASSAWAIYGYTF.

The rearrangement uses TRBV30 and TRBJ1-4; D possibly corresponds to TRBD1 (6 bases). Germline V lookup: CDR1 GTSNPN, CDR2 SVGIG (reference sequence). The CDR3 spans 12 residues. Trimming pared 4 bases from V and 9 bases from J, leaving 12 bases between. This CDR3 reads CAWNQGLKKLFF. The CDR3 DNA reads as TGTGCCTGGAATCAGGGGTTGAAAAAACTGTTTTTT.

This clone was counted a single time. The chain has TRBV20-1 and TRBJ2-1, with TRBD2 matching over 14 bases. Germline loops: CDR1 DFQATT, CDR2 SNEGSKA (reference sequence). The CDR3 consists of 17 residues. V dropped 3 bases and J dropped 12; count of bases not matched to a gene: 16. This CDR3 reads CSASPGVDGTSGSSQFF. As DNA, the CDR3 is TGCAGTGCTAGTCCCGGGGTTGACGGGACTAGCGGGAGCTCGCAGTTCTTC.

The rearrangement links TRBV20-1 to TRBJ2-1; TRBD2 aligns across 9 bases. V lost 3 bases and J lost 7; bases outside the gene matches: 10. Germline lookup yields CDR1 DFQATT and CDR2 SNEGSKA (reference sequence). The CDR3 has 15 residues. CDR3 loop: CSASLPGLAWNEQFF. CDR3 nucleotides: TGCAGTGCTAGTCTCCCGGGACTAGCTTGGAATGAGCAGTTCTTC.

This rearrangement joins TRBV7-6 to TRBJ2-2; possibly TRBD1 for D (6 bases). CDR1 and CDR2 (germline): SGHVS, FNYEAQ. V was clipped by 11 bases and J by 6 bases, with 16 bases between them. This CDR3 region has 13 residues. This CDR3 is CASRQGFAGELFF. Written as DNA, the CDR3 is TGTGCCTCCCGGCAGGGGTTCGCCGGGGAGCTGTTTTTT.

The chain is built from TRBV5-5 and TRBJ2-7, with D maybe TRBD2 (5 bases). The CDR3 contains 13 residues. From germline, CDR1 is SGHKS and CDR2 YYEKEE (reference sequence). Trimming pared 0 bases from V and 6 bases from J, leaving 10 bases between. This CDR3 is CASSLAGTREQYF. CDR3 DNA sequence: TGTGCCAGCAGCTTGGCGGGAACGCGCGAGCAGTACTTC.

This sequence joins TRBV11-2 and TRBJ2-1, with TRBD2 matching 14 bases. CDR1 and CDR2 (germline): SGHAT, FQNNGV. This CDR3 is 16 amino acids long. V was clipped by 5 bases and J by 8 bases; unmatched bases: 8. The CDR3 DNA is TGTGCCAGCAGCCCGGAGACTAGCGGGAGGGGCCATGAGCAGTTCTTC. Translation gives CASSPETSGRGHEQFF.

The V call is TRBV27, the J call TRBJ1-6; 8 bases agree with TRBD1. The V and J ends lost 5 bases and 10 bases, in that order; junction bases with no gene match: 10. The germline gives CDR1 MNHEY, CDR2 SMNVEV (reference sequence). The CDR3 length is 15 residues. As DNA, the CDR3 is TGTGCCAGCAGTGAAACGACAGGGGTCAACTCACCCCTCCACTTT. It codes for CASSETTGVNSPLHF.

The J gene is TRBJ2-5, the V gene TRBV2; 10 bases agree with TRBD1. The germline V gene encodes CDR1 SNHLY and CDR2 FYNNEI. The CDR3 covers 16 residues. V was clipped by 4 bases and J by 4 bases; unmatched bases: 9. The CDR3, as DNA: TGTGCCAGCAGTGGCGGGACAGGGGTTTGGGGAGAGACCCAGTACTTC. As protein: CASSGGTGVWGETQYF.

The V and J genes are TRBV5-6 and TRBJ2-2; D is unresolved. V was clipped by 0 bases and J by 0 bases, with 6 bases between them. In germline, CDR1 is SGHDT, CDR2 YYEEEE. The CDR3 loop spans 15 amino acids. The CDR3 region is CASSLAHTNTGELFF. The CDR3, as DNA: TGTGCCAGCAGCTTGGCCCACACGAACACCGGGGAGCTGTTTTTT. The full variable domain, its missing parts supplied by reference TRBV5-6 and TRBJ2-2, is DAGVTQSPTHLIKTRGQQVTLRCSPKSGHDTVSWYQQALGQGPQFIFQYYEEEERQRGNFPDRFSGHQFPNYSSELNVNALLLGDSALYLCASSLAHTNTGELFFGEGSRLTVL.

On this clone: Distinct nucleotide sequences in the sample also encode this CDR3. V gene TRBV4-3 combines with J gene TRBJ1-6; 7 bases map to TRBD1. The germline gives CDR1 LGHNA, CDR2 YSLEER. CDR3 length: 15 amino acids. The junction had 4 bases not matched to a gene; V was cut back by 1 base and J by 7 bases. Here the CDR3 DNA reads TGCGCCAGCAGCCAAGGGACAGGTTGGAATTCACCCCTCCACTTT. Its protein is CASSQGTGWNSPLHF.

The gene calls are TRBV7-8 and TRBJ1-5, with a tentative D call TRBD1 (6 bases). V shed 5 bases and J shed 0 bases, with 11 bases lying between them. The germline V gene encodes CDR1 SGHVS and CDR2 FQNEAQ. The CDR3 contains 15 residues. Written as DNA, the CDR3 is TGTGCCAGCAGCCCCACAGGGACTAGCAATCAGCCCCAGCATTTT. It codes for CASSPTGTSNQPQHF.

This chain uses TRBV19 with TRBJ2-1, with D uncertain. Trimming pared 3 bases from V and 1 base from J, leaving 10 bases between. Looked up from germline, CDR1 is LNHDA and CDR2 is SQIVND (reference sequence). This CDR3 spans 15 amino acids. The CDR3 DNA is TGTGCCAGTAGTATGTTCGCCGGTTCCTACAATGAGCAGTTCTTC. It specifies CASSMFAGSYNEQFF.

The chain has TRBV2 and TRBJ2-4, with D maybe TRBD1 (6 bases). The CDR3 has 16 amino acids. CDR1 is SNHLY and CDR2 is FYNNEI in the germline V gene. The V and J ends lost 7 bases and 0 bases respectively, with 16 bases between them. The CDR3 here is CASMLYTGIAKNIQYF. The CDR3 DNA is TGTGCCAGCATGCTGTACACAGGGATAGCCAAAAACATTCAGTACTTC.

The chain recombines TRBV11-2 with TRBJ2-7, with 11 bases identical to TRBD2. V was pared by 7 bases and J by 4 bases, with 9 bases of the junction left unmatched. The CDR3 has 15 residues. Germline CDR1 and CDR2: SGHAT and FQNNGV. The CDR3, as DNA: TGTGCCAGCACCCCACTAGCGGGAGCCTCGTACGAGCAGTACTTC. This encodes CASTPLAGASYEQYF. Filled out from reference TRBV11-2 and TRBJ2-7, the complete variable domain reads EAGVAQSPRYKIIEKRQSVAFWCNPISGHATLYWYQQILGQGPKLLIQFQNNGVVDDSQLPKDRFSAERLKGVDSTLKIQPAKLEDSAVYLCASTPLAGASYEQYFGPGTRLTVT.

The genes are TRBV5-1 and TRBJ1-3, with D possibly TRBD1 on 6 matching bases. Per germline, CDR1 SGHRS and CDR2 YFSETQ. The CDR3 runs to 15 residues. Trimming took 4 bases from V and 0 from J, leaving 11 bases between them. This CDR3 is CASSRGQPSGNTIYF. The CDR3 bases are TGCGCCAGCAGCCGAGGACAGCCCTCTGGAAACACCATATATTTT.

This chain connects TRBV9 to TRBJ2-3; 7 bases are a match to TRBD2. Germline V gives CDR1 SGDLS, CDR2 YYNGEE. The CDR3 is 16 residues long. Trimming at V came to 4 bases and at J to 0 bases, leaving 8 bases not matched to a gene. DNA for the CDR3: TGTGCCAGCAGCACCCCCGGGACTATAAGCACAGATACGCAGTATTTT. Translating gives CASSTPGTISTDTQYF.

J is TRBJ1-2 and V is TRBV13, with TRBD1 matching over 7 bases. Germline loops: CDR1 PRHDT, CDR2 FYEKMQ (reference sequence). This CDR3 comprises 13 residues. With 3 bases clipped from V and 6 bases from J, the junction kept 4 bases outside the gene matches. CDR3 sequence (DNA): TGTGCCAGCAGCTTCCCAGGGGGGAATGGCTACACCTTC. It translates to CASSFPGGNGYTF.

V and J are TRBV5-6 and TRBJ2-1, with 7 bases fitting TRBD2. The junction had 9 bases not matched to a gene; V was cut back by 2 bases and J by 7 bases. Germline CDR1 is SGHDT and CDR2 is YYEEEE. The CDR3 length is 15 residues. CDR3 protein: CASSFLGGSVNEQFF. CDR3 bases: TGTGCCAGCAGCTTTCTTGGCGGGAGTGTTAATGAGCAGTTCTTC.

The rearrangement joins TRBV28 to TRBJ2-1, with D possibly TRBD2 on 6 matching bases. This CDR3 spans 16 amino acids. Germline loops: CDR1 MDHEN, CDR2 SYDVKM. Trimming removed 3 bases at V and 4 bases at J, with 16 bases between. CDR3 coding DNA: TGTGCCAGCAGTTTCTGGACTGGGGGGAAGTACAATGAGCAGTTCTTC. It is translated as CASSFWTGGKYNEQFF. Variable domain in full (rest from reference TRBV28 and TRBJ2-1): DVKVTQSSRYLVKRTGEKVFLECVQDMDHENMFWYRQDPGLGLRLIYFSYDVKMKEKGDIPEGYSVSREKKERFSLILESASTNQTSMYLCASSFWTGGKYNEQFFGPGTRLTVL.